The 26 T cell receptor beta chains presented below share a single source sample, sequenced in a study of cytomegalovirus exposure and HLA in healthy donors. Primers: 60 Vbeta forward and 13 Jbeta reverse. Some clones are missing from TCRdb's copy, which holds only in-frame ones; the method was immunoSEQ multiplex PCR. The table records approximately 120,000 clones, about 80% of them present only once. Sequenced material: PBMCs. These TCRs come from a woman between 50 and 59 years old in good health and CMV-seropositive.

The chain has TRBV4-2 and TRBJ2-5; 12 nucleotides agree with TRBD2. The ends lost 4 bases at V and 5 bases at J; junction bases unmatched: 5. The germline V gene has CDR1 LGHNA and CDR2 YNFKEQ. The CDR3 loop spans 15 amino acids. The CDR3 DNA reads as TGTGCCAGCAGCCCCCTAGCGGGGGGGAGGGAGACCCAGTACTTC. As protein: CASSPLAGGRETQYF.

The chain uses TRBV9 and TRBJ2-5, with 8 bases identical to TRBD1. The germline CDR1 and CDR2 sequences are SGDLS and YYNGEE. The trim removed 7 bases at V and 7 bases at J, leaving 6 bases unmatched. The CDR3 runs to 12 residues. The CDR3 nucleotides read TGTGCCAGCGGACAGGGAGAGGGGACCCAGTACTTC. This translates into CASGQGEGTQYF.

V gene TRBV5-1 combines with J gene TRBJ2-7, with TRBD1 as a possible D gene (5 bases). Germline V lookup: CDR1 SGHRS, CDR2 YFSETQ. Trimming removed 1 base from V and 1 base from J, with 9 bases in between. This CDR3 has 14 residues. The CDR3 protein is CASSLWQGSYEQYF. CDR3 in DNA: TGCGCCAGCAGCTTGTGGCAGGGTTCCTACGAGCAGTACTTC.

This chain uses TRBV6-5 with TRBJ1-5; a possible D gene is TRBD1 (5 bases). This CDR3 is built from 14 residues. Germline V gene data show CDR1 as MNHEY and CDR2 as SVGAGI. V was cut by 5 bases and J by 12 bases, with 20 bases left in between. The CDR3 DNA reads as TGTGCCAGCAGTCGAGACAGCTTAAGTCCAATCCAGCATTTT. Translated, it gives CASSRDSLSPIQHF.

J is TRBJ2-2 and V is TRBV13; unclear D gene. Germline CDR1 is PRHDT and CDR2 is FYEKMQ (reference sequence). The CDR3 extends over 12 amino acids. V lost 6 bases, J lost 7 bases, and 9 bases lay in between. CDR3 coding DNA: TGTGCCAGCAGTATGTCAGACGGGGAGCTGTTTTTT. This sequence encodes CASSMSDGELFF.

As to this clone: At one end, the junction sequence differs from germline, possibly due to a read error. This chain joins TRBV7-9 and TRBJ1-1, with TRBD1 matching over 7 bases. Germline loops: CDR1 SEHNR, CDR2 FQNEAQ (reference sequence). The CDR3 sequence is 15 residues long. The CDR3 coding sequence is TGTTCCAGCAGCTTGCTTCGGGACAGGAACACTGAAGCTTTCTTT. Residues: CSSSLLRDRNTEAFF.

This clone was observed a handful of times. The CDR3 DNA reads as TGCAGCGTTGAAGAATTAAGGGGAGAAAAACTGTTTTTT. Translation gives CSVEELRGEKLFF. This chain joins TRBV29-1 and TRBJ1-4, with D perhaps TRBD1 (5 bases). With 0 bases removed from V and 8 bases from J, the gap between germline ends came to 10 bases. The CDR3 totals 13 residues. Germline V gene data show CDR1 as SQVTM and CDR2 as ANQGSEA.

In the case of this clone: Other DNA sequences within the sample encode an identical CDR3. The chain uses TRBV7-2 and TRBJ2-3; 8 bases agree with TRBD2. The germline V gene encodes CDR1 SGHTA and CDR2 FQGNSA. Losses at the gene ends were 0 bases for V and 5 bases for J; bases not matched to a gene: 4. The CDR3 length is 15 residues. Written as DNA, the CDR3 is TGTGCCAGCAGCTTAGCGGCGGGGGGTCTAGATACGCAGTATTTT. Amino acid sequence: CASSLAAGGLDTQYF.

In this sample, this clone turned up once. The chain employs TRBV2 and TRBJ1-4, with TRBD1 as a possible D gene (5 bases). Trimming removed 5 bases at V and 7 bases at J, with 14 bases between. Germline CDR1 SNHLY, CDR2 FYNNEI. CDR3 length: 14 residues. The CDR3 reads CASSWGGRGEKLFF. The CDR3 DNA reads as TGTGCCAGCAGTTGGGGGGGGAGAGGTGAAAAACTGTTTTTT.

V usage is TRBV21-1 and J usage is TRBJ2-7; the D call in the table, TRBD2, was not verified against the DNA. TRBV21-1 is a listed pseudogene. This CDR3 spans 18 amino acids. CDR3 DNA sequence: TGTGCCAGCAGCTCTGCCCCTCCCCGTCCTAGCGGGAGACACGAGCAGTACTTC. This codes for CASSSAPPRPSGRHEQYF.

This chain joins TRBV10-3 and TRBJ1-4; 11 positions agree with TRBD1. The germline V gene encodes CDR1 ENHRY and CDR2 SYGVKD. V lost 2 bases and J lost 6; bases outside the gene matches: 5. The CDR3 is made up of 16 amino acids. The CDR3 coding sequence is TGTGCCATCAGTGAGAGCCCGGGACAGGGGGATGAAAAACTGTTTTTT. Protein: CAISESPGQGDEKLFF.

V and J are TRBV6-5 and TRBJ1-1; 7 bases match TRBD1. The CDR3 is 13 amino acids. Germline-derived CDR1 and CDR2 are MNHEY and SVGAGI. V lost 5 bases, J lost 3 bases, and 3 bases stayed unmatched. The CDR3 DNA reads TGTGCCAGCAGTCCCACAGGGGACACTGAAGCTTTCTTT. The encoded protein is CASSPTGDTEAFF.

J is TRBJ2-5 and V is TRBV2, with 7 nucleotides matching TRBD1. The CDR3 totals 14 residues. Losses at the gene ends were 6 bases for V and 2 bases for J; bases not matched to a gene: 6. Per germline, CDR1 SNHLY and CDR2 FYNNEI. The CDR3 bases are TGTGCCAGCAGGGCTAACAGGGGACAAGAGACCCAGTACTTC. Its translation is CASRANRGQETQYF.

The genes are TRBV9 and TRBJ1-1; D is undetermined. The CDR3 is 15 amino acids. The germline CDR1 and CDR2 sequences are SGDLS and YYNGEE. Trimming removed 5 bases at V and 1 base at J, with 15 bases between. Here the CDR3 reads CASSPHKNRNTEAFF. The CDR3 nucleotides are TGTGCCAGCAGTCCCCACAAAAACAGGAACACTGAAGCTTTCTTT.

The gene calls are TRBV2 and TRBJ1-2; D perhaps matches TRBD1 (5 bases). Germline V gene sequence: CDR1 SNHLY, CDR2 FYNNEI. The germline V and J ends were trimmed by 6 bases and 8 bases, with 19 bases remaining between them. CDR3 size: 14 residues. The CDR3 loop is CASSELRDFEGYTF. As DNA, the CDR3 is TGTGCCAGCAGCGAACTCAGGGATTTTGAAGGCTACACCTTC.

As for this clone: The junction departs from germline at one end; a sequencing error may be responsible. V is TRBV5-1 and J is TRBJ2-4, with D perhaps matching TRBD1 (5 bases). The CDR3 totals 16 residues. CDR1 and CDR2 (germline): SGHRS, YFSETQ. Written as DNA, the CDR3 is TGCGCCAGCAGCTTGTCAGGTCATGGGGCCAAAAACAGTCAGTACTTC. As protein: CASSLSGHGAKNSQYF.

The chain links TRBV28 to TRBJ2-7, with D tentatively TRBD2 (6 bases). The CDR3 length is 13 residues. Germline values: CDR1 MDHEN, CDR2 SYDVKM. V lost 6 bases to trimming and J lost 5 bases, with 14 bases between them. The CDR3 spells CASRGGSSHEQYF. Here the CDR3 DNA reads TGTGCCAGCAGGGGGGGTTCATCACACGAGCAGTACTTC.

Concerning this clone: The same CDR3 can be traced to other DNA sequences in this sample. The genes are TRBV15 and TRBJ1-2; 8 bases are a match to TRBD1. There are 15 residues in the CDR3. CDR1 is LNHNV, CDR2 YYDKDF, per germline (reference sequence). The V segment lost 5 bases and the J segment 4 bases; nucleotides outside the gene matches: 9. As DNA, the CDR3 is TGTGCCACCAGCCACGGGACAGGAGGCTTCTATGGCTACACCTTC. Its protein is CATSHGTGGFYGYTF.

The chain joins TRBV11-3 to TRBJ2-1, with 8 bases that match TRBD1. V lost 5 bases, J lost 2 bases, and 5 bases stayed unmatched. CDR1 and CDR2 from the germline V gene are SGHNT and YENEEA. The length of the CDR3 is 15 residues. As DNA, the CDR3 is TGTGCCAGCAGCCACGTGGACAGGGCCTACAATGAGCAGTTCTTC. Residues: CASSHVDRAYNEQFF.

The CDR3 nucleotides are TGTGCCAGTACGGACAGGGGGCGCCGGGGTGAAAAACTGTTTTTT. Translating gives CASTDRGRRGEKLFF. The chain joins TRBV19 to TRBJ1-4; 11 bases line up with TRBD1. J was trimmed by 7 bases and V by 7 bases; bases with no gene match: 8. This CDR3 is built from 15 residues. From germline, CDR1 is LNHDA and CDR2 SQIVND (reference sequence).

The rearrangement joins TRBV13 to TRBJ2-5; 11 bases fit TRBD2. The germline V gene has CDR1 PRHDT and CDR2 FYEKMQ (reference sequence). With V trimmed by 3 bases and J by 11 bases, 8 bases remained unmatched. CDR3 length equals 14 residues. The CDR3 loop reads CASSLLSGGGEQYF. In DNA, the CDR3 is TGTGCCAGCAGCTTGCTTAGCGGGGGGGGTGAGCAGTACTTC.

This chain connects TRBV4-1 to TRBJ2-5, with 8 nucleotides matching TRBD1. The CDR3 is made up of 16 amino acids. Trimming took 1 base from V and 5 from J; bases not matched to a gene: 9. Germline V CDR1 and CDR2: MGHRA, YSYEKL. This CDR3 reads CASSQAMTGDRETQYF. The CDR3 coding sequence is TGCGCCAGCAGCCAAGCTATGACAGGGGACCGGGAGACCCAGTACTTC.

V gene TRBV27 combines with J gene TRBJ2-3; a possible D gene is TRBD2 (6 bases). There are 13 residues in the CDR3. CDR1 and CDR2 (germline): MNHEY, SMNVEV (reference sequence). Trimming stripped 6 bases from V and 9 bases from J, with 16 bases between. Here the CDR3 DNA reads TGTGCCAGCAGGACGGGAGAAGTCGGCACGCAGTATTTT. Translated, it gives CASRTGEVGTQYF.

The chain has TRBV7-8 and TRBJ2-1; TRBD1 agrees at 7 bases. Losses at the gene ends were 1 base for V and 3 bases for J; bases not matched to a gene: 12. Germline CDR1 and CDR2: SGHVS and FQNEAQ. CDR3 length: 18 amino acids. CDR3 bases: TGTGCCAGCAGCTTAGAGTTAAGGGGGCGTCGGAACTACAATGAGCAGTTCTTC. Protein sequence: CASSLELRGRRNYNEQFF.

CDR3 residues: CASRGGGSVVTGELFF. CDR3 DNA: TGTGCCAGCAGGGGTGGCGGGAGTGTCGTCACCGGGGAGCTGTTTTTT. This chain uses TRBV11-2 with TRBJ2-2, with 7 bases lining up with TRBD2. V lost 6 bases, J lost 4 bases, and 11 bases stayed unmatched. The CDR3 runs 16 residues. Germline V gene sequence: CDR1 SGHAT, CDR2 FQNNGV.

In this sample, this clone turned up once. The CDR3 coding sequence is TGTGCCAGCAGTGAGAACAGGGGAACGACCGGGGAGCTGTTTTTT. Its protein is CASSENRGTTGELFF. The chain joins TRBV2 to TRBJ2-2, with TRBD1 matching over 7 bases. The CDR3 totals 15 residues. The V and J ends lost 3 bases and 5 bases, in that order; junction bases with no gene match: 6. Germline V gene lookup returns CDR1 SNHLY and CDR2 FYNNEI.